This TCR beta chain was retrieved from a study of blood T cells in healthy people across ages (dated by TCRdb to 2013 to 2016). Study-wide context: In model experiments, template switching captured about one uniquely barcoded TCR beta cDNA molecule for every two T cells. Using deep sequencing normalized with unique cDNA molecular identifiers, the study measured how TCR beta repertoire diversity changes with age. Donors were grouped into four age groups: young (average 16 years), middle-aged (39), aged (around 66) and long-lived (around 80). To avoid experimental bias, donors of different ages were randomly spread across the sequencing lanes. For two donors (one aged 18 to 30 and one aged 80 or older), the study analyzed two additional independent replicas of 1 million unique cDNA reads from the same blood draw.

Findings and caveats that apply to the study as a whole: Observed TCR beta diversity per million T cells fell roughly linearly with age, and a significant reduction was already apparent by age about 38. The CMV infection status of donors was not known, potentially confounding age-related changes in expanded clonotypes. Compared with the aged group, the long-lived group had more naive CD4+ T cells, fewer expanded clones and increased TCR diversity, a pattern suggesting age selection. A strong correlation was found between observed TCR beta diversity and the percentage of naive T cells measured by flow cytometry. Estimates of total diversity based on one million sequenced T cells were considered lower bounds and underestimates. Since profiling was done on bulk unsorted PBMCs, naive and antigen-experienced compartments could not be conclusively compared.

Counted from cysteine to phenylalanine, this CDR3 has 16 amino acids. Kept here is only the CDR3 DNA, which spans 48 bases and is read in frame from base 1. In the germline V gene, CDR1 corresponds to MNHEY and CDR2 to SVGAGI. V loses 5 bases, J loses 6 bases, and the germline ends lie 22 bases apart. Systemically healthy Caucasian individuals from Russia, around 38 in total and aged roughly 6 to 100 years, were included as donors. Roughly 9.5 milliliters of peripheral blood were drawn from each donor into EDTA-treated Vacutainer tubes. Ficoll-Paque density-gradient centrifugation was used to isolate PBMCs, with at least 6.5 million per sample. Total RNA was extracted from PBMCs with Trizol reagent, with at least 5.5 micrograms obtained per sample. For every donor, an aliquot of PBMCs went through flow cytometry to measure the percentages of naive CD45RAhigh/CD27high T cells. A note on this clonotype: What this receptor recognizes is not known. No per-base quality is available; no much larger clone lies one base away.

Receptors were amplified or captured by 5' RACE. Sequencer: Illumina HiSeq 2500. The second PCR ran for roughly 7 to 12 cycles and used a J-beta primer mix along with a sample-barcoded 5' primer. A template-switch 5' adaptor carrying 12 random nucleotides introduced a unique molecular identifier onto each TCR beta cDNA molecule. At least 3 million CDR3-containing paired-end reads were obtained from each sample. First-strand cDNA was synthesized from all RNA with the Mint cDNA synthesis kit, primed by a TRBC-specific oligonucleotide. After uracil-DNA glycosylase treatment, a first 18-cycle PCR used universal primers M1SS and BC2_uni_R on all cDNA. Processing in the source paper ran as follows. Each sample was normalized by randomly selecting 1 million high-quality reads, each carrying a distinct molecular identifier. Instead of being binned into consensus sequences, reads that shared molecular identifiers were thrown out. MiTCR, run with a Q25 quality threshold and the strictest error-elimination algorithm, handled CDR3 identification, clonotype clustering and error correction. Lower-bound total TCR beta diversity was estimated with a nonparametric unseen species model using Euler transformation. TCRdb trimmed the raw reads at Q25, called clones with MiXCR and kept productive beta chains. Each entry merges the rows of one CDR3 protein and shows their most common DNA and genes. The V and J calls shown here were made by TCRdb, not taken from the authors' results. Across this sample there are nearly 1 million distinct CDR3 sequences, with about 53% seen only once. The top ten clones comprise 20% to 25% of the sample.

The TCR sequence derives from a woman aged 60-75 years in good health. Sample: blood. The chain is encoded by TRBV6-5 joined to TRBJ1-2, with the D gene call left open. The CDR3 protein: CASSTYLPYNEDGYTF. The DNA sequence reads TGTGCCAGCAGTACTTATTTGCCTTACAACGAGGATGGCTACACCTTC.